This note documents a single T cell receptor (beta chain) sequence. Its antigen is as yet unknown. This sample was included in a study of a mutant IDH1 vaccine in newly diagnosed glioma. Overall study context: It was radiotherapy, temozolomide, or both that patients received previously, with most receiving both. Visit V13 took place at week 47, and visit V12 happened at week 35.

Measured with immunoSEQ multiplex PCR; TCRdb has only the in-frame clones, and not every one. The sample holds 33,000 or so clones, under 85% seen once. Study-level results: The study observed vaccine-induced immune responses in roughly 93% of patients.

Stated time point: week 35, safety follow-up. Each vaccine dose was 300 ug of mutant IDH1 20-mer peptide, with topical imiquimod. Those who donated had recent WHO grade 3 or 4 IDH1-mutant, ATRX-lost astrocytomas. The origin of this receptor is a woman in her thirties with glioma. Some clones in this sample may be carry-over from other donors' samples. Sequenced here: PBMCs, sampled from a glioma patient whose treatment included an IDH1 peptide vaccine.

Written as DNA, the CDR3 is TGTGCCAGCACCCGAGGGACTAGCGCTTACAATGAGCAGTTCTTC. Its translation: CASTRGTSAYNEQFF. The V and J genes are TRBV27 and TRBJ2-1; 10 bases match TRBD2. V trimming: 7 bases; J trimming: 4 bases; junction bases outside the gene matches: 7. This CDR3 has 15 amino acids. Germline CDR1 reads MNHEY; CDR2 reads SMNVEV (reference sequence).